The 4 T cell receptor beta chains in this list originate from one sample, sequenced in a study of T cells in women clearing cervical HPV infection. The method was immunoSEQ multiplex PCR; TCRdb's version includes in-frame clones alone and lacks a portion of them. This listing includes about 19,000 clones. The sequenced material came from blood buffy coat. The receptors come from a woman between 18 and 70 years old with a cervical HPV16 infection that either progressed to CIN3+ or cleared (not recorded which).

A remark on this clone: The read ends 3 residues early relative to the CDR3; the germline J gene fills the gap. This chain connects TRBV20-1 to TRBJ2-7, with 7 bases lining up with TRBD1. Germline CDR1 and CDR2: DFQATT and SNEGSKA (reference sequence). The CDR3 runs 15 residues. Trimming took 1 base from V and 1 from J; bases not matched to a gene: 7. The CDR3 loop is CSARGQGPSSYEQYF. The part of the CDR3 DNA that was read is TGCAGTGCTAGAGGACAGGGCCCTAGTTCCTACGAG.

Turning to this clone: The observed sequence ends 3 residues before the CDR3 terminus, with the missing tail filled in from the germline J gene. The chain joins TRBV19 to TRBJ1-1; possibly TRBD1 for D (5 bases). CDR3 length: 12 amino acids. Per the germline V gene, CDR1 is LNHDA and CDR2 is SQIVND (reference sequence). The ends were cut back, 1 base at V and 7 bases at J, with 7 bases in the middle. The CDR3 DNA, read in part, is TGTGCCAGTAGTATAGCAGGGTATGAA. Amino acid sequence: CASSIAGYE. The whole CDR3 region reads CASSIAGYEAFF. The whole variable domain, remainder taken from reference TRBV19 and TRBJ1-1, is DGGITQSPKYLFRKEGQNVTLSCEQNLNHDAMYWYRQDPGQGLRLIYYSQIVNDFQKGDIAEGYSVSREKKESFPLTVTSAQKNPTAFYLCASSIAGYEAFFGQGTRLTVV.

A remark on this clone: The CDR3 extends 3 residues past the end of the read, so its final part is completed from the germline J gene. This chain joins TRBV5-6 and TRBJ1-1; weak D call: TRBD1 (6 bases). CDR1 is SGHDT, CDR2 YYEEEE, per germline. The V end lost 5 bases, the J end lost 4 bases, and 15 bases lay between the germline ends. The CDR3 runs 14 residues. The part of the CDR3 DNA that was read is TGTGCCAGCAGGACGTGGGGGCTAGGCACTGAA. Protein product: CASRTWGLGTE. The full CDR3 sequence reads CASRTWGLGTEAFF.

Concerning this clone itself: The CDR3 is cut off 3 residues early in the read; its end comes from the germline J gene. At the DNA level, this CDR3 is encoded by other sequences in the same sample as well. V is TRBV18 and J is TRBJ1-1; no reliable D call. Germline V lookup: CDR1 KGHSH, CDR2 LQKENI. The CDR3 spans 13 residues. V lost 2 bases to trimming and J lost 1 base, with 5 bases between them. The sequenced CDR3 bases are TGTGCCAGCTCACCAGGCCAGAACACTGAA. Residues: CASSPGQNTE. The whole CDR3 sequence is CASSPGQNTEAFF.